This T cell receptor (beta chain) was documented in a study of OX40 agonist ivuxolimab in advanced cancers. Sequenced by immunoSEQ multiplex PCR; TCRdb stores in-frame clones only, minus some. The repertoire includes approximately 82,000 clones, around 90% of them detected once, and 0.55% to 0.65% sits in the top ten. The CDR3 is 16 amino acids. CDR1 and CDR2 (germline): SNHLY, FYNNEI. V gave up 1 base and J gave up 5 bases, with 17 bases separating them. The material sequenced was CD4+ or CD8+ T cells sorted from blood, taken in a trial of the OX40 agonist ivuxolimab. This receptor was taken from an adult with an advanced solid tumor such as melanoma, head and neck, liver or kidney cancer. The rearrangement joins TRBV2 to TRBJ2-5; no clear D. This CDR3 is CASSEVELLARETQYF. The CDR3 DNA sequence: TGTGCCAGCAGTGAAGTAGAGCTCCTGGCGCGGGAGACCCAGTACTTC.